This note documents a single T cell receptor beta chain sequence. Sequencing used immunoSEQ multiplex PCR; TCRdb keeps in-frame clones, though not all of them. Here the sample spans under 2.5 million clones, roughly 90% being singletons. The sample belongs to a study of shared clonotypes between healthy human individuals. Study in general: Donors were a couple of women and a few men aged 18 to 49.

CDR1 is LNHDA and CDR2 is SQIVND in the germline V gene (reference sequence). CDR3 size: 15 residues. Trimming stripped 4 bases from V and 0 bases from J, with 13 bases between. The chain uses TRBV19 and TRBJ2-7, with a tentative D call TRBD2 (6 bases). The sequenced sample was naive CD4+ T cells from PBMCs. Subset meaning: CD45RA+ positively selected. This TCR was recovered from a man aged 18 to 30 in good health. Some clones in this sample may be carry-over from other donors' samples. The DNA of the CDR3 is TGTGCCAGTAGTACCATGACTAGTAGCTCCTACGAGCAGTACTTC. It is translated as CASSTMTSSSYEQYF.